This T cell receptor beta chain was identified in a study of cytomegalovirus exposure and HLA in healthy donors. Study-level results: Across HLA loci, a later analysis found differing TCR association rates, with DRB1 most and HLA-C fewest.

For this clone: Its antigen remains unidentified.

In germline, CDR1 is SNHLY, CDR2 FYNNEI. The J segment lost 5 bases and the V segment lost 6 bases, leaving 9 bases of the junction unmatched. The CDR3 is 15 residues long. Researchers ran the PCR with 60 Vbeta and 13 Jbeta primers. The repertoire was sequenced with immunoSEQ multiplex PCR; TCRdb's copy has only in-frame clones and lacks some. The clone table shows about 50,000 clones, with the ten largest holding under 15%. This sequence originates from a man aged 18 to 29 in good health and CMV-seropositive. The chain joins TRBV2 to TRBJ2-1, with 8 bases aligning to TRBD2. Sequencing was performed on PBMCs. CDR3 residues: CASSPGTSLNNEQFF. CDR3 coding DNA: TGTGCCAGCAGCCCCGGGACTAGTCTTAACAATGAGCAGTTCTTC.